Following are 29 T cell receptor beta chains from one sample sequenced in a study of shared clonotypes between healthy human individuals (dated by TCRdb to the early 2020s). CD8 naive samples were CD45RO-negative cells positively selected for CCR7, giving a CD45RA+CCR7+ population that excluded TemRA cells. The protocol used for the library was the immunoSEQ multiplex PCR assay. TCRdb holds this immuneACCESS table with in-frame rearrangements only. Some clones are missing; in checked studies, unresolved V genes explain under half, and the rest has no known cause. The sample table lists about 2 million clones, approximately 94% of them with a count of one. About 1.1% of the sample belongs to the ten largest clones. Sequencing was carried out using naive CD8+ T cells sorted from blood. What the cell subset or site label conveys for this sample: CD45RA+CCR7+. These receptors originate from a man between 18 and 35 years old in good health.

V and J are TRBV4-3 and TRBJ1-5; D perhaps matches TRBD1 (5 bases). V was pared by 4 bases and J by 6 bases, with 16 bases between. The germline CDR1 and CDR2 sequences are LGHNA and YSLEER. The CDR3 totals 15 residues. CDR3 bases: TGCGCCAGCAGCCGGGGGGTGGGGTCGGGTCAGCCCCAGCATTTT. Protein: CASSRGVGSGQPQHF.

This clone was counted a single time. This chain links TRBV5-1 with TRBJ2-2; 14 positions agree with TRBD2. With V trimmed by 2 bases and J by 0 bases, 6 bases remained unmatched. The germline V gene encodes CDR1 SGHRS and CDR2 YFSETQ. This CDR3 has 19 residues. The CDR3 nucleotides are TGCGCCAGCAGCTTTTCAGGACTAGCGGGGGGTCCGAACACCGGGGAGCTGTTTTTT. Translating it yields CASSFSGLAGGPNTGELFF.

In DNA, the CDR3 is TGTGCCAGCAGTGTGGACAGGAGCTCCTACGAGCAGTACTTC. It yields the protein CASSVDRSSYEQYF. This sequence joins TRBV25-1 and TRBJ2-7; 7 bases fit TRBD1. V dropped 4 bases and J dropped 0; count of bases not matched to a gene: 3. This CDR3 contains 14 residues. Germline V gene sequence: CDR1 MGHDK, CDR2 SYGVNS.

CDR3 DNA: TGTGCCAGCAGTTACAACGCGGCGAGCTCCTACAATGAGCAGTTCTTC. This translates into CASSYNAASSYNEQFF. V gene TRBV6-5 combines with J gene TRBJ2-1; D is unclear. This CDR3 comprises 16 residues. Germline values: CDR1 MNHEY, CDR2 SVGAGI. The V gene lost 2 bases and the J gene lost 0 bases, with 11 bases spanning the gap.

This clone was seen a single time. The chain is built from TRBV7-9 and TRBJ2-7, with TRBD2 matching over 10 bases. V trimming: 0 bases; J trimming: 5 bases; junction bases outside the gene matches: 10. The germline gives CDR1 SEHNR, CDR2 FQNEAQ (reference sequence). This CDR3 is built from 17 residues. In DNA form, the CDR3 reads TGTGCCAGCAGCTTAGCGGGGGCTAGCGGGAGAGACAACGAGCAGTACTTC. Translating gives CASSLAGASGRDNEQYF. The variable domain in full, with the rest retrieved from reference TRBV7-9 and TRBJ2-7, is DTGVSQNPRHKITKRGQNVTFRCDPISEHNRLYWYRQTLGQGPEFLTYFQNEAQLEKSRLLSDRFSAERPKGSFSTLEIQRTEQGDSAMYLCASSLAGASGRDNEQYFGPGTRLTVT.

This chain uses TRBV9 with TRBJ2-3; 10 nucleotides line up with TRBD2. V lost 4 bases and J lost 4; bases outside the gene matches: 9. Germline V gene sequence: CDR1 SGDLS, CDR2 YYNGEE. This CDR3 spans 16 amino acids. The CDR3 here is CASSLEVAGGPDTQYF. In DNA, the CDR3 is TGTGCCAGCAGCCTAGAGGTAGCGGGAGGTCCAGATACGCAGTATTTT.

The chain joins TRBV6-5 to TRBJ1-2; tentatively, D is TRBD1 (5 bases). Germline V gene sequence: CDR1 MNHEY, CDR2 SVGAGI. The CDR3 has 14 amino acids. V was cut by 2 bases and J by 4 bases, with 11 bases left in between. The CDR3, as DNA: TGTGCCAGCAGTTACGGGGGAGTCACCTATGGCTACACCTTC. As protein: CASSYGGVTYGYTF.

Details on this clone: The sample contains more than one DNA sequence encoding this CDR3. V and J are TRBV5-1 and TRBJ1-1; D is ambiguous. Germline V gene lookup returns CDR1 SGHRS and CDR2 YFSETQ. The length of the CDR3 is 14 residues. Trimming removed 0 bases at V and 1 base at J, with 7 bases between. The DNA of the CDR3 is TGCGCCAGCAGCTTGGGGGATACGAACACTGAAGCTTTCTTT. Its protein product is CASSLGDTNTEAFF.

The V gene is TRBV6-1, the J gene TRBJ1-1; D ambiguous. Trimming pared 3 bases from V and 1 base from J, leaving 6 bases between. The CDR3 length is 13 residues. Germline CDR1 reads MNHNS; CDR2 reads SASEGT. Here the CDR3 reads CASSDSWNTEAFF. DNA of the CDR3: TGTGCCAGCAGTGACAGTTGGAACACTGAAGCTTTCTTT.

The CDR3 is CASSLAGGIQETQYF. DNA of the CDR3: TGTGCCAGCAGCTTAGCGGGAGGGATACAAGAGACCCAGTACTTC. V usage is TRBV7-8 and J usage is TRBJ2-5; 7 bases are shared with TRBD2. The CDR3 is made up of 15 amino acids. Germline CDR1 and CDR2: SGHVS and FQNEAQ. V shed 0 bases, J shed 2 bases, and the junction held 3 bases outside the gene matches. Using reference TRBV7-8 and TRBJ2-5 for the parts outside the CDR3, the full variable domain is GAGVSQSPRYKVAKRGQDVALRCDPISGHVSLFWYQQALGQGPEFLTYFQNEAQLDKSGLPSDRFFAERPEGSVSTLKIQRTQQEDSAVYLCASSLAGGIQETQYFGPGTRLLVL.

A note on this clone: Other DNA sequences in this specimen translate into the identical CDR3. The CDR3 DNA reads TGTGCCAGCAGTTACTCGGGACAATCGTACGAGCAGTACTTC. The encoded protein is CASSYSGQSYEQYF. This sequence joins TRBV6-5 and TRBJ2-7; a weak D match, TRBD1 (6 bases). This CDR3 is built from 14 residues. V was shortened by 0 bases and J by 4 bases, with 10 bases between the two germline ends. Germline V gives CDR1 MNHEY, CDR2 SVGAGI.

The rearrangement uses TRBV29-1 and TRBJ2-2; 7 positions agree with TRBD2. Germline-derived CDR1 and CDR2 are SQVTM and ANQGSEA. The ends lost 4 bases at V and 2 bases at J; junction bases unmatched: 7. This CDR3 is 15 amino acids long. The CDR3 DNA reads TGCAGCGTTGTAGGCCTAGCGGAAAACACCGGGGAGCTGTTTTTT. Translation gives CSVVGLAENTGELFF.

V gene TRBV9 combines with J gene TRBJ1-1; 8 bases align to TRBD1. CDR1 SGDLS and CDR2 YYNGEE come from the germline V gene. J lost 1 base, V lost 2 bases, and 7 bases had no gene match. The CDR3 covers 16 residues. The CDR3 DNA sequence: TGTGCCAGCAGCGTCGATCAGGGGGCAGGGAACACTGAAGCTTTCTTT. It yields the protein CASSVDQGAGNTEAFF.

V gene TRBV29-1 combines with J gene TRBJ2-7; D is ambiguous. The germline gives CDR1 SQVTM, CDR2 ANQGSEA. The length of the CDR3 is 13 residues. Deletions cut 1 base from V and 2 bases from J, with 9 bases between. This CDR3 reads CSVEASNTYEQYF. CDR3 nucleotides: TGCAGCGTTGAAGCGTCTAACACCTACGAGCAGTACTTC.

This chain joins TRBV29-1 and TRBJ2-7; D uncertain. Germline-derived CDR1 and CDR2 are SQVTM and ANQGSEA. The CDR3 sequence is 11 residues long. V lost 5 bases to trimming and J lost 0 bases, with 5 bases between them. DNA for the CDR3: TGCAGCGTTACGAGCTCCTACGAGCAGTACTTC. Translated: CSVTSSYEQYF.

This sequence joins TRBV30 and TRBJ2-1; 7 positions match TRBD1. Trimming at V came to 4 bases and at J to 9 bases, leaving 12 bases not matched to a gene. The germline V gene has CDR1 GTSNPN and CDR2 SVGIG (reference sequence). The CDR3 contains 14 residues. The CDR3, as DNA: TGTGCCTGGACCACGAGTGGGACAGTCATTGAGCAGTTCTTC. It specifies CAWTTSGTVIEQFF.

The chain uses TRBV5-1 and TRBJ2-1, with 11 bases lining up with TRBD1. CDR1 SGHRS and CDR2 YFSETQ come from the germline V gene. This CDR3 spans 17 amino acids. The ends lost 0 bases at V and 2 bases at J; junction bases unmatched: 4. The CDR3, as DNA: TGCGCCAGCAGCTTGGATATGGGACAGGGGGCCTACAATGAGCAGTTCTTC. It is translated as CASSLDMGQGAYNEQFF.

The chain employs TRBV27 and TRBJ2-1; unclear D gene. Trimming removed 4 bases from V and 8 bases from J, with 12 bases in between. This CDR3 region has 13 residues. From germline, CDR1 is MNHEY and CDR2 SMNVEV (reference sequence). CDR3 protein: CASSSWNSDEQFF. The CDR3 region has the DNA TGTGCCAGCAGTTCTTGGAATTCCGATGAGCAGTTCTTC.

J is TRBJ1-2 and V is TRBV27, with 11 nucleotides matching TRBD1. CDR3 length: 18 amino acids. J gave up 0 bases and V 0 bases, and 6 bases lay outside the gene matches. Germline V CDR1 and CDR2: MNHEY, SMNVEV (reference sequence). The CDR3 reads CASSLSGTGGSPNYGYTF. CDR3 nucleotides: TGTGCCAGCAGTTTATCGGGGACAGGGGGGAGTCCTAACTATGGCTACACCTTC.

The chain recombines TRBV5-1 with TRBJ2-7; either TRBD1 or TRBD2 may fit D (5 bases each). The CDR3 covers 13 residues. Germline V gene data show CDR1 as SGHRS and CDR2 as YFSETQ. Trimming removed 4 bases from V and 3 bases from J, with 11 bases in between. CDR3 DNA sequence: TGCGCCAGCAGCGTCGGGACCATCTACGAGCAGTACTTC. It is translated as CASSVGTIYEQYF.

This chain connects TRBV30 to TRBJ2-2; D uncertain. V lost 5 bases and J 7 bases, leaving 5 bases between the germline ends. The germline V gene encodes CDR1 GTSNPN and CDR2 SVGIG (reference sequence). The CDR3 has 10 residues. CDR3 in amino acids: CAWGDGELFF. CDR3 DNA: TGTGCCTGGGGCGACGGGGAGCTGTTTTTT.

The V call is TRBV7-9, the J call TRBJ1-5; a weak D match, TRBD1 (5 bases). This CDR3 is built from 16 residues. V lost 4 bases, J lost 4 bases, and 17 bases lay in between. Germline CDR1 reads SEHNR; CDR2 reads FQNEAQ (reference sequence). For the CDR3, the DNA is TGTGCCAGCAGCTCCCCTCAGGGTACGGGTAATCAGCCCCAGCATTTT. This encodes CASSSPQGTGNQPQHF.

The gene calls are TRBV9 and TRBJ2-1; TRBD2 agrees at 8 bases. The CDR3 has 15 residues. The V gene end was trimmed by 0 bases and the J gene end by 9 bases; junction bases not matched to a gene: 8. Germline-derived CDR1 and CDR2 are SGDLS and YYNGEE. Here the CDR3 reads CASSVVSGGPSEQFF. CDR3 DNA: TGTGCCAGCAGCGTAGTGTCGGGAGGGCCTTCTGAGCAGTTCTTC.

The DNA of the CDR3 is TGTGCCAGCACCGAATTCAGGGGTTCGGGCTACGAGCAGTACTTC. This codes for CASTEFRGSGYEQYF. The chain couples TRBV6-1 to TRBJ2-7; possibly TRBD1 for D (6 bases). Trimming pared 7 bases from V and 3 bases from J, leaving 19 bases between. The CDR3 is made up of 15 amino acids. Germline values: CDR1 MNHNS, CDR2 SASEGT.

The chain links TRBV7-8 to TRBJ1-5; TRBD1 aligns across 10 bases. Germline trimming cut 1 base from V and 6 bases from J; bases unmatched to any gene: 3. The germline gives CDR1 SGHVS, CDR2 FQNEAQ. The CDR3 has 15 residues. The CDR3, as DNA: TGTGCCAGCAGCTTAGGGACAGGGGGGGCTCAGCCCCAGCATTTT. This translates into CASSLGTGGAQPQHF. Drawing the rest from reference TRBV7-8 and TRBJ1-5, the complete variable domain is GAGVSQSPRYKVAKRGQDVALRCDPISGHVSLFWYQQALGQGPEFLTYFQNEAQLDKSGLPSDRFFAERPEGSVSTLKIQRTQQEDSAVYLCASSLGTGGAQPQHFGDGTRLSIL.

Turning to this clone: This CDR3 is also generated by other DNA sequences in the sample. The genes are TRBV11-2 and TRBJ2-1; weak D call: TRBD1 (5 bases). Trimming took off 1 base at V and 13 bases at J, with 8 bases between the two ends. Germline V gives CDR1 SGHAT, CDR2 FQNNGV. This CDR3 region has 11 residues. CDR3 nucleotides: TGTGCCAGCAGCTTAGGGCAGGGACAGTTCTTC. Amino acid sequence: CASSLGQGQFF. The complete variable domain, with remaining parts taken from reference TRBV11-2 and TRBJ2-1, reads EAGVAQSPRYKIIEKRQSVAFWCNPISGHATLYWYQQILGQGPKLLIQFQNNGVVDDSQLPKDRFSAERLKGVDSTLKIQPAKLEDSAVYLCASSLGQGQFFGPGTRLTVL.

The J gene is TRBJ1-4, the V gene TRBV28; 7 nucleotides match TRBD1. The CDR3 runs to 18 residues. Germline V gene sequence: CDR1 MDHEN, CDR2 SYDVKM. With 4 bases clipped from V and 3 bases from J, the junction kept 14 bases outside the gene matches. CDR3 loop: CASSSQDRTSPPNEKLFF. CDR3 nucleotide sequence: TGTGCCAGCAGTTCGCAGGACAGGACTTCCCCCCCTAATGAAAAACTGTTTTTT.

The chain recombines TRBV6-5 with TRBJ1-2, with D maybe TRBD1 (6 bases). In germline, CDR1 is MNHEY, CDR2 SVGAGI. Trimming removed 5 bases from V and 4 bases from J, with 14 bases in between. This CDR3 contains 14 residues. The CDR3 nucleotides read TGTGCCAGCAGTCCCCCCGACAGGCTCTATGGCTACACCTTC. It is translated as CASSPPDRLYGYTF.

V gene TRBV2 combines with J gene TRBJ2-3, with 8 bases that match TRBD1. This CDR3 region has 16 residues. The germline CDR1 and CDR2 sequences are SNHLY and FYNNEI. Losses at the gene ends were 0 bases for V and 7 bases for J; bases not matched to a gene: 9. The CDR3 nucleotides are TGTGCCAGCAGTGAAGCCCGTTCAGGGGGCGCGTATACGCAGTATTTT. Its protein is CASSEARSGGAYTQYF.